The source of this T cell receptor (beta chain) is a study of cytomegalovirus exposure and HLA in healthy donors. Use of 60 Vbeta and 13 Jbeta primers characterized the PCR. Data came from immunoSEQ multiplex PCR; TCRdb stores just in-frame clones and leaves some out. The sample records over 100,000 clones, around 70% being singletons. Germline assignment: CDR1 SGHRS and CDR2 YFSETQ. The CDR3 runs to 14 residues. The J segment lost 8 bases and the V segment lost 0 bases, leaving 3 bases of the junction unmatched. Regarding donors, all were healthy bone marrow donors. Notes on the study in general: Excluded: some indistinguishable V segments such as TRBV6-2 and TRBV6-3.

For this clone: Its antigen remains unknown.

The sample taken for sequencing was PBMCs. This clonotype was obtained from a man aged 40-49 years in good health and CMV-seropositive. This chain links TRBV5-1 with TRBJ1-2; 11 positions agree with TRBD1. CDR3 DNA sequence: TGCGCCAGCAGCTTGGAGGGACAGGGGGGCGGCTACACCTTC. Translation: CASSLEGQGGGYTF.